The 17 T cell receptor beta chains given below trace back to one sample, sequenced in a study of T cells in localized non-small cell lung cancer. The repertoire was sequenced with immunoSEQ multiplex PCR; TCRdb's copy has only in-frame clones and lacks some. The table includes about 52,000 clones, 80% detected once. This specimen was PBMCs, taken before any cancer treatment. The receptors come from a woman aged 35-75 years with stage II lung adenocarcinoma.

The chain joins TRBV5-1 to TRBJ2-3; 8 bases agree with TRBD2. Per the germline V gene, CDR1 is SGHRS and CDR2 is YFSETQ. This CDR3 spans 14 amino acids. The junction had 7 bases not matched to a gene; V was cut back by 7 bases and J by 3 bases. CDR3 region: CASRNGGVTDTQYF. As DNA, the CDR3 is TGCGCCAGCCGGAACGGGGGGGTAACAGATACGCAGTATTTT.

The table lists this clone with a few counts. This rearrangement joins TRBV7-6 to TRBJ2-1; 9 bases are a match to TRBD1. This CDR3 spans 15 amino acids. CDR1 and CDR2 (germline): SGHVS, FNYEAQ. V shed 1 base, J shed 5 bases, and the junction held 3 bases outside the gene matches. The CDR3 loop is CASSLGGTGNNEQFF. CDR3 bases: TGTGCCAGCAGCTTAGGAGGGACAGGGAACAATGAGCAGTTCTTC.

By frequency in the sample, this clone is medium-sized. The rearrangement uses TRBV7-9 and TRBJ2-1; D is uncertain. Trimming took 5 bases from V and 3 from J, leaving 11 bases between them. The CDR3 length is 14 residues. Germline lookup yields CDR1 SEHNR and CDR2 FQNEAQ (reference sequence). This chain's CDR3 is CASSLGLNYNEQFF. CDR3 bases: TGTGCCAGCAGCCTCGGGCTGAACTACAATGAGCAGTTCTTC.

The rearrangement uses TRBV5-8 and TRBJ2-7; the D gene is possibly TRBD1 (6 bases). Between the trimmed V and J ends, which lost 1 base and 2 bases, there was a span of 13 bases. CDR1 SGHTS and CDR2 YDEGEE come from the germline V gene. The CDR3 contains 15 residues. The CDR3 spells CASSLTGSVTYEQYF. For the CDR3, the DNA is TGTGCCAGCAGCTTGACAGGGTCCGTCACCTACGAGCAGTACTTC.

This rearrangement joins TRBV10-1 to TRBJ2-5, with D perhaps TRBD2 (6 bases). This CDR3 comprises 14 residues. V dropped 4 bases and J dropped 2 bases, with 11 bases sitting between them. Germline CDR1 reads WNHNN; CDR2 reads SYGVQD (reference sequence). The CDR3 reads CASSAAGSQETQYF. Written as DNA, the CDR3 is TGCGCCAGCAGTGCCGCGGGGTCACAAGAGACCCAGTACTTC.

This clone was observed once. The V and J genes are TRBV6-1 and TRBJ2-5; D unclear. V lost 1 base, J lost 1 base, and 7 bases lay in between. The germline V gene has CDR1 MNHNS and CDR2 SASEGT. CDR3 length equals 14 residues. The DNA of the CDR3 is TGTGCCAGCAGTGAAGGAAACAGCCAAGAGACCCAGTACTTC. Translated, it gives CASSEGNSQETQYF.

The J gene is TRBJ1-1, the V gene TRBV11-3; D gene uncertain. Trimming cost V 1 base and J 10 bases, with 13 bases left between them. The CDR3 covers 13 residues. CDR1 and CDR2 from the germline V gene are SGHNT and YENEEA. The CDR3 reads CASSLGPGRRAFF. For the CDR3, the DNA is TGTGCCAGCAGCTTAGGTCCGGGGAGGAGAGCTTTCTTT.

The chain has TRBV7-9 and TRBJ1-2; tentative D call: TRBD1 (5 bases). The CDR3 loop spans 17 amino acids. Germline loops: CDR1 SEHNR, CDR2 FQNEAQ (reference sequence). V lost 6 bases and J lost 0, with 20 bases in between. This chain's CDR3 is CASSSRLQEKANYGYTF. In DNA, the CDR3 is TGTGCCAGCAGTTCTAGGTTACAGGAGAAGGCTAACTATGGCTACACCTTC. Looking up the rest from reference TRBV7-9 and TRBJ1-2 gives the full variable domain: DTGVSQNPRHKITKRGQNVTFRCDPISEHNRLYWYRQTLGQGPEFLTYFQNEAQLEKSRLLSDRFSAERPKGSFSTLEIQRTEQGDSAMYLCASSSRLQEKANYGYTFGSGTRLTVV.

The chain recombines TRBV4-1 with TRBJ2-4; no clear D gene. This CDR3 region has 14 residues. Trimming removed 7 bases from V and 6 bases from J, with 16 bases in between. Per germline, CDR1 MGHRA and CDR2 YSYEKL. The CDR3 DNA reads TGCGCCAGCACCGACCCGGTTCTGGGAAACATTCAGTACTTC. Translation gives CASTDPVLGNIQYF.

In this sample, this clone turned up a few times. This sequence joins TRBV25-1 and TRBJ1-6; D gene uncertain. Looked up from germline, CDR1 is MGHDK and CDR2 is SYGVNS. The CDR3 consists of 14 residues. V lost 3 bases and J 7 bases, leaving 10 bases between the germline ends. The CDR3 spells CASSEPRRNSPLHF. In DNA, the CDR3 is TGTGCCAGCAGTGAGCCACGAAGGAATTCACCCCTCCACTTT.

In DNA, the CDR3 is TGTGCCAGCTCACCAGGGGTGCAGGTCTATGGCTACACCTTC. Amino acids: CASSPGVQVYGYTF. The V call is TRBV18, the J call TRBJ1-2; D gene uncertain. The CDR3 extends over 14 amino acids. Trimming stripped 2 bases from V and 4 bases from J, with 11 bases between. Per germline, CDR1 KGHSH and CDR2 LQKENI.

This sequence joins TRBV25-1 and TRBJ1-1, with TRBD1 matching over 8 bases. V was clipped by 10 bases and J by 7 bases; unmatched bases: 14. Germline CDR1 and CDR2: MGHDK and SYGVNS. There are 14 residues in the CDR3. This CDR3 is CATRGQGARVEAFF. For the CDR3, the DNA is TGTGCCACCAGGGGGCAGGGGGCGCGGGTTGAAGCTTTCTTT.

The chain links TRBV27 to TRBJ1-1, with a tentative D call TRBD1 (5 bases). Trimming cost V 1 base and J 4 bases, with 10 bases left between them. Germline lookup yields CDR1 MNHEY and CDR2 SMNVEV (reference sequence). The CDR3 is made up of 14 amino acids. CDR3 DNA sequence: TGTGCCAGCAGTTTATGGGGGGTCGGCACTGAAGCTTTCTTT. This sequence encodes CASSLWGVGTEAFF.

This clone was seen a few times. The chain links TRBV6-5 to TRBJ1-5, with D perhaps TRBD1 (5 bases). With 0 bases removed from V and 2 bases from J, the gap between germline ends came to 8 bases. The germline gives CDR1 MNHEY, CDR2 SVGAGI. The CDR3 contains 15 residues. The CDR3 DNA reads TGTGCCAGCAGTTACTCGAGGGACGGCAATCAGCCCCAGCATTTT. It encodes CASSYSRDGNQPQHF.

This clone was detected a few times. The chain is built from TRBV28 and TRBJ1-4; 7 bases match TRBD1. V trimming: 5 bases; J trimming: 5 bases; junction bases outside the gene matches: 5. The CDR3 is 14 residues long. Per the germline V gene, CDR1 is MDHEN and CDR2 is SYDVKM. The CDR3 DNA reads TGTGCCAGCAGTCCTCGACAGGGAAATGAAAAACTGTTTTTT. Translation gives CASSPRQGNEKLFF.

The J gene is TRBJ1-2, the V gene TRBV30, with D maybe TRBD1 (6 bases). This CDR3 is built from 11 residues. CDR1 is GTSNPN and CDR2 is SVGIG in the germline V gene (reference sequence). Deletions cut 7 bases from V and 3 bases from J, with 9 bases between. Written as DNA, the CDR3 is TGTGCCTTATACAGGGACTATGGCTACACCTTC. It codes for CALYRDYGYTF.

CDR3 sequence reads: CASSAGGFSYNEQFF. CDR3 nucleotides: TGTGCCAGCAGCGCCGGGGGGTTCTCCTACAATGAGCAGTTCTTC. V and J are TRBV7-3 and TRBJ2-1; 7 positions agree with TRBD2. CDR3 length: 15 residues. V was pared by 5 bases and J by 0 bases, with 4 bases of the junction left unmatched. Per germline, CDR1 SGHTA and CDR2 FQGTGA.